This entry lists 19 T cell receptor beta chains sequenced from one sample in a study of blood T cell repertoires in COVID-19. Produced via immunoSEQ multiplex PCR; TCRdb's table is partial and in-frame only. Here the sample spans some 250,000 clones, roughly nine tenths being singletons. Sequencing used peripheral blood. The receptors were gathered from a man aged 55 to 70 with acute or convalescent COVID-19.

J is TRBJ2-5 and V is TRBV7-2, with a possible D match to TRBD2 (6 bases). The CDR3 contains 14 residues. Trimming pared 7 bases from V and 0 bases from J, leaving 12 bases between. Germline values: CDR1 SGHTA, CDR2 FQGNSA. CDR3 coding DNA: TGTGCCAGCACCTTTGGCGGGGACCAAGAGACCCAGTACTTC. Translated, it gives CASTFGGDQETQYF.

V gene TRBV24-1 combines with J gene TRBJ2-1; 7 nucleotides match TRBD2. CDR3 length: 15 residues. V gave up 6 bases and J gave up 0 bases; unmatched junction bases: 4. Germline V lookup: CDR1 KGHDR, CDR2 SFDVKD. The CDR3, as DNA: TGTGCCACCAGTCGGGGCGGGAGCTCCTACAATGAGCAGTTCTTC. Protein sequence: CATSRGGSSYNEQFF.

The rearrangement joins TRBV7-2 to TRBJ1-5; the D is unclear. Trimming removed 2 bases at V and 6 bases at J, with 8 bases between. Germline V gene sequence: CDR1 SGHTA, CDR2 FQGNSA. The CDR3 sequence is 13 residues long. The CDR3 is CASSLTVAQPQHF. The CDR3 nucleotides are TGTGCCAGCAGCTTAACAGTGGCTCAGCCCCAGCATTTT.

This chain connects TRBV28 to TRBJ2-7, with 8 bases identical to TRBD2. CDR3 length equals 16 residues. Unmatched junction bases numbered 7, after V lost 3 bases and J lost 0 bases. Germline V lookup: CDR1 MDHEN, CDR2 SYDVKM. The CDR3 DNA reads TGTGCCAGCAGTTTCCGACTAGCGATCAGCTCCTACGAGCAGTACTTC. This sequence encodes CASSFRLAISSYEQYF. The variable domain in full, with the rest retrieved from reference TRBV28 and TRBJ2-7, is DVKVTQSSRYLVKRTGEKVFLECVQDMDHENMFWYRQDPGLGLRLIYFSYDVKMKEKGDIPEGYSVSREKKERFSLILESASTNQTSMYLCASSFRLAISSYEQYFGPGTRLTVT.

The chain joins TRBV28 to TRBJ1-1, with 9 bases that match TRBD1. The CDR3 is made up of 14 amino acids. Germline lookup yields CDR1 MDHEN and CDR2 SYDVKM. V was clipped by 3 bases and J by 11 bases; unmatched bases: 10. Written as DNA, the CDR3 is TGTGCCAGCAGTTTCACAGGGGGCGTCCATGGGGCTTTCTTT. Translated, it gives CASSFTGGVHGAFF.

This chain joins TRBV27 and TRBJ2-7; D is perhaps TRBD2 (5 bases). V lost 3 bases, J lost 2 bases, and 14 bases lay in between. CDR1 and CDR2 (germline): MNHEY, SMNVEV (reference sequence). The CDR3 totals 15 residues. The CDR3 sequence: CASSFSPGSPYEQYF. CDR3 DNA sequence: TGTGCCAGCAGTTTTTCACCGGGATCGCCCTACGAGCAGTACTTC.

V and J are TRBV11-1 and TRBJ1-5; 9 bases agree with TRBD1. The CDR3 is made up of 15 amino acids. Trimming removed 5 bases from V and 5 bases from J; junction bases left unmatched: 7. The V gene's germline CDR1 is SGHAT and CDR2 FQDESV (reference sequence). CDR3 in amino acids: CASSPGQGSDQPQHF. In DNA, the CDR3 is TGTGCCAGCAGCCCTGGACAGGGGAGCGATCAGCCCCAGCATTTT.

V is TRBV7-8 and J is TRBJ2-3; TRBD2 matches at 11 bases. CDR1 SGHVS and CDR2 FQNEAQ come from the germline V gene. The V gene end was trimmed by 5 bases and the J gene end by 2 bases; junction bases not matched to a gene: 6. This CDR3 spans 16 amino acids. In DNA, the CDR3 is TGTGCCAGCAGCAGGATACTAGCGGGAGACACAGATACGCAGTATTTT. Translated, it gives CASSRILAGDTDTQYF.

The J gene is TRBJ2-7, the V gene TRBV5-3; tentatively, D is TRBD2 (6 bases). TRBV5-3 is classed as an ORF, of uncertain function. V lost 0 bases and J lost 4, with 8 bases in between. This CDR3 contains 13 residues. DNA for the CDR3: TGTGCCAGAAGCTTGGACGGGGGATACGAGCAGTACTTC. Protein sequence: CARSLDGGYEQYF.

The chain employs TRBV7-2 and TRBJ2-2, with D perhaps TRBD2 (6 bases). Looked up from germline, CDR1 is SGHTA and CDR2 is FQGNSA. V lost 6 bases and J lost 1, with 12 bases in between. The CDR3 sequence is 15 residues long. The CDR3 bases are TGTGCCAGCAGTCCTCAAGCGGGGAACACCGGGGAGCTGTTTTTT. This gives the protein CASSPQAGNTGELFF.

The rearrangement joins TRBV5-1 to TRBJ1-1, with TRBD1 matching over 7 bases. Unmatched junction bases numbered 10, after V lost 3 bases and J lost 2 bases. Per the germline V gene, CDR1 is SGHRS and CDR2 is YFSETQ. The CDR3 runs to 16 residues. CDR3 DNA: TGCGCCAGCAGCTCTTTAAGGACAGGAACTAACACTGAAGCTTTCTTT. This translates into CASSSLRTGTNTEAFF.

Only one count was recorded for this clone. V gene TRBV7-9 combines with J gene TRBJ2-7; TRBD1 aligns across 8 bases. The CDR3 runs to 14 residues. The germline V gene encodes CDR1 SEHNR and CDR2 FQNEAQ (reference sequence). The V segment lost 5 bases and the J segment 5 bases; nucleotides outside the gene matches: 8. The CDR3 sequence: CASSLDRGRDEQYF. Here the CDR3 DNA reads TGTGCCAGCAGCCTCGACAGGGGTCGGGACGAGCAGTACTTC.

This chain connects TRBV14 to TRBJ2-3, with D perhaps matching TRBD1 (5 bases). This CDR3 comprises 17 residues. Between the trimmed V and J ends, which lost 5 bases and 0 bases, there was a span of 18 bases. Germline V lookup: CDR1 SGHDN, CDR2 FVKESK. CDR3 sequence (DNA): TGTGCCAGCAGCGTACGAAGCAGGGATCCTAGCACAGATACGCAGTATTTT. Protein sequence: CASSVRSRDPSTDTQYF. Looking up the rest from reference TRBV14 and TRBJ2-3 gives the full variable domain: EAGVTQFPSHSVIEKGQTVTLRCDPISGHDNLYWYRRVMGKEIKFLLHFVKESKQDESGMPNNRFLAERTGGTYSTLKVQPAELEDSGVYFCASSVRSRDPSTDTQYFGPGTRLTVL.

This clone was found a few times. The V and J genes are TRBV2 and TRBJ1-2; D uncertain. The germline V gene has CDR1 SNHLY and CDR2 FYNNEI. Trimming took 0 bases from V and 4 from J, leaving 15 bases between them. This CDR3 comprises 16 residues. CDR3 in DNA: TGTGCCAGCAGTGAAGCGTTGAGATTGCTTGGCTATGGCTACACCTTC. Translated, it gives CASSEALRLLGYGYTF.

About this clone: Other DNA sequences from this sample encode an identical CDR3 as well. This chain joins TRBV7-9 and TRBJ2-5, with TRBD1 matching 8 bases. The CDR3 is 14 residues long. CDR1 and CDR2 (germline): SEHNR, FQNEAQ (reference sequence). V was clipped by 3 bases and J by 4 bases; unmatched bases: 4. The CDR3 nucleotides are TGTGCCAGCAGCTTCGGGCAGGGGGCAGAGACCCAGTACTTC. Its translation: CASSFGQGAETQYF.

This chain uses TRBV7-2 with TRBJ2-3; tentatively, D is TRBD2 (5 bases). Trimming shortened V by 2 bases and J by 4 bases, and 16 bases separated the two germline ends. The CDR3 spans 16 residues. Germline V CDR1 and CDR2: SGHTA, FQGNSA. CDR3 sequence: CASSLSGRVGSDTQYF. In nucleotides, the CDR3 is TGTGCCAGCAGCTTAAGTGGGCGGGTTGGGTCAGATACGCAGTATTTT.

The V and J genes are TRBV5-6 and TRBJ1-2, with 7 bases aligning to TRBD1. Losses at the gene ends were 4 bases for V and 5 bases for J; bases not matched to a gene: 8. There are 14 residues in the CDR3. CDR1 and CDR2 (germline): SGHDT, YYEEEE. CDR3 sequence: CASSPETGKYGYTF. In DNA, the CDR3 is TGTGCCAGCAGCCCGGAGACAGGGAAGTATGGCTACACCTTC.

The chain recombines TRBV28 with TRBJ1-6, with TRBD1 matching over 10 bases. This CDR3 has 17 amino acids. With V trimmed by 5 bases and J by 8 bases, 12 bases remained unmatched. Germline V lookup: CDR1 MDHEN, CDR2 SYDVKM. The CDR3 loop is CASSTLTGGVNHSPLHF. The CDR3 coding sequence is TGTGCCAGCAGTACCCTGACAGGGGGCGTCAATCATTCACCCCTCCACTTT.

This clone was found a few times. The chain recombines TRBV24-1 with TRBJ2-1; D possibly corresponds to TRBD2 (6 bases). The CDR3 spans 16 residues. V shed 1 base and J shed 7 bases, with 16 bases lying between them. The germline V gene encodes CDR1 KGHDR and CDR2 SFDVKD. The CDR3 protein is CATSDFSQGGRNEQFF. Written as DNA, the CDR3 is TGTGCCACCAGTGATTTCTCGCAGGGAGGTCGAAATGAGCAGTTCTTC.